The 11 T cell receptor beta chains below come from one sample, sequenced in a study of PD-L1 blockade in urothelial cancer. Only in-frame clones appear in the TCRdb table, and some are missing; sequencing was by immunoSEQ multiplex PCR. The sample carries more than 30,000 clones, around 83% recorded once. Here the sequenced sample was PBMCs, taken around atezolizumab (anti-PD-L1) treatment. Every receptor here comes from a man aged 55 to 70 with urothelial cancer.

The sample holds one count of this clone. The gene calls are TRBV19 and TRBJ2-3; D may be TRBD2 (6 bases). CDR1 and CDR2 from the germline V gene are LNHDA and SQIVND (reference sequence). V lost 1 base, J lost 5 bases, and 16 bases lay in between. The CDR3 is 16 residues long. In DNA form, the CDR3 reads TGTGCCAGTAGTATAGCCGTAGGTAGCGGCCAAGATACGCAGTATTTT. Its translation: CASSIAVGSGQDTQYF.

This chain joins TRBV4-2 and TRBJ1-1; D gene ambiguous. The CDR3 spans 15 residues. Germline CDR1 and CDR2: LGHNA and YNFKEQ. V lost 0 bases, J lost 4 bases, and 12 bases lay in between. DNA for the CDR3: TGTGCCAGCAGCCAAGATCCCGGGGAGGGCACTGAAGCTTTCTTT. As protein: CASSQDPGEGTEAFF.

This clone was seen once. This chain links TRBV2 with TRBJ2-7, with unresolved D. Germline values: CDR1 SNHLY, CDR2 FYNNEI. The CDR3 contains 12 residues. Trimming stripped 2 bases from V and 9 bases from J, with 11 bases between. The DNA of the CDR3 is TGTGCCAGCAGTGAATATCGATCGCGGCAGTACTTC. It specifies CASSEYRSRQYF.

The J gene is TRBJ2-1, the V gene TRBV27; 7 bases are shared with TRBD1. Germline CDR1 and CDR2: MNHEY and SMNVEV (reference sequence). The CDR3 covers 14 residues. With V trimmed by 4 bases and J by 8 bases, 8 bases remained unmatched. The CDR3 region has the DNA TGTGCCAGCAGTTGGGGTACAGGGGTTTATGAGCAGTTCTTC. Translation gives CASSWGTGVYEQFF.

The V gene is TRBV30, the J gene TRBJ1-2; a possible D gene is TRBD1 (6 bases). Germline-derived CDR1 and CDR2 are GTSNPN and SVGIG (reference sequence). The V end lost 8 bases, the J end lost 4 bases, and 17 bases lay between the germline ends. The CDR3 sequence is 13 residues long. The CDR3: CAQMGGRGYGYTF. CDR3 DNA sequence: TGTGCCCAAATGGGGGGGCGCGGCTATGGCTACACCTTC.

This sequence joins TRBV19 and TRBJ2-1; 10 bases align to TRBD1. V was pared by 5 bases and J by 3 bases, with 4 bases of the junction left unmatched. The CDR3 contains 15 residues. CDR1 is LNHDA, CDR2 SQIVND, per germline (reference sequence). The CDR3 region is CASSPGQGSYNEQFF. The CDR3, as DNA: TGTGCCAGTAGTCCGGGACAGGGGAGCTACAATGAGCAGTTCTTC. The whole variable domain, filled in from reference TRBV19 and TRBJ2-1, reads DGGITQSPKYLFRKEGQNVTLSCEQNLNHDAMYWYRQDPGQGLRLIYYSQIVNDFQKGDIAEGYSVSREKKESFPLTVTSAQKNPTAFYLCASSPGQGSYNEQFFGPGTRLTVL.

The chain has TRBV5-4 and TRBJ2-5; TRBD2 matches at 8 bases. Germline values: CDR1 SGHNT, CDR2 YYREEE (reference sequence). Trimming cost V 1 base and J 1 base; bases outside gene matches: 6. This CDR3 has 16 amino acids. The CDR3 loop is CASSLPGLGGQETQYF. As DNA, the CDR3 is TGTGCCAGCAGCTTGCCGGGACTAGGGGGCCAAGAGACCCAGTACTTC.

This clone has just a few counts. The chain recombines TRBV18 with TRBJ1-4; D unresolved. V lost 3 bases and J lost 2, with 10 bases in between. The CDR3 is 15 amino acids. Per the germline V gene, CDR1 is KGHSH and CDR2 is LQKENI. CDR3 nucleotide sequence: TGTGCCAGCTCACCGTATATGAGTACTAATGAAAAACTGTTTTTT. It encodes CASSPYMSTNEKLFF. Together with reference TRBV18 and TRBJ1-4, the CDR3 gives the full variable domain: NAGVMQNPRHLVRRRGQEARLRCSPMKGHSHVYWYRQLPEEGLKFMVYLQKENIIDESGMPKERFSAEFPKEGPSILRIQQVVRGDSAAYFCASSPYMSTNEKLFFGSGTQLSVL.

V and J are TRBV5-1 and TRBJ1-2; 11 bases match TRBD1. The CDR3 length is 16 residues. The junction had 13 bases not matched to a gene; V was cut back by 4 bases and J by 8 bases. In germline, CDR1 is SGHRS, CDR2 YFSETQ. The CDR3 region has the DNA TGCGCCAGCAGCGTGCGCCCGGGACAGGGGGGGAGAGGCTACACCTTC. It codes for CASSVRPGQGGRGYTF.

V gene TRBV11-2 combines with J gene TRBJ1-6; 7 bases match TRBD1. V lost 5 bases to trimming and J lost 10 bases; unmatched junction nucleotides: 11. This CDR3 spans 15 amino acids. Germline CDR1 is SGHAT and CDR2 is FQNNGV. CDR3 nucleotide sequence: TGTGCCAGCAGCCCAAGACAGGGCGTTAACTCACCCCTCCACTTT. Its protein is CASSPRQGVNSPLHF.

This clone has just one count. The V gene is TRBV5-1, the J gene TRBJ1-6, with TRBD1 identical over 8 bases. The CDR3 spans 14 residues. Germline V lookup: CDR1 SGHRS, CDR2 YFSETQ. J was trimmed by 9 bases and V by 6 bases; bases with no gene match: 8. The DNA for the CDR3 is TGCGCCAGCAAACCCGGGACAGGTCTTTCACCCCTCCACTTT. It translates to CASKPGTGLSPLHF.